These 21 T cell receptor beta chains came from one sample sequenced in a study of T cell repertoires in cytomegalovirus infection. TCRdb independently ran MiXCR on the reads; one entry per CDR3 protein. The sample yields 300,000 to 450,000 distinct CDR3 sequences, 18% seen once. Sequencing was performed on PBMCs. These receptors came from a human donor in good health (CMV status not recorded). Some clones in this sample may be carry-over from other donors' samples.

In this sample, this clonotype turned up many times. The chain joins TRBV2 to TRBJ2-7, with a tentative D call TRBD2 (6 bases). The V end lost 5 bases, the J end lost 1 base, and 12 bases lay between the germline ends. CDR1 and CDR2 (germline): SNHLY, FYNNEI. The CDR3 totals 14 residues. In DNA form, the CDR3 reads TGTGCCAGCAGTTTTTATAGCGGATCCTACGAGCAGTACTTC. The encoded protein is CASSFYSGSYEQYF.

J is TRBJ2-7 and V is TRBV5-1, with 11 bases fitting TRBD2. The ends lost 4 bases at V and 3 bases at J; junction bases unmatched: 3. The CDR3 is 14 residues long. Germline CDR1 is SGHRS and CDR2 is YFSETQ. In nucleotides, the CDR3 is TGCGCCAGCAGCCCGACTAGCGGGAACTACGAGCAGTACTTC. Amino acids: CASSPTSGNYEQYF. The whole variable domain, remainder taken from reference TRBV5-1 and TRBJ2-7, is KAGVTQTPRYLIKTRGQQVTLSCSPISGHRSVSWYQQTPGQGLQFLFEYFSETQRNKGNFPGRFSGRQFSNSRSEMNVSTLELGDSALYLCASSPTSGNYEQYFGPGTRLTVT.

This clonotype was recorded many times. The genes are TRBV28 and TRBJ2-1; 13 bases map to TRBD2. The CDR3 contains 16 residues. In germline, CDR1 is MDHEN, CDR2 SYDVKM. V gave up 3 bases and J gave up 10 bases; unmatched junction bases: 9. The CDR3 DNA reads as TGTGCCAGCAGTTTCTGGGGGGGGACTAGCGGGGACGAGCAGTTCTTC. It codes for CASSFWGGTSGDEQFF.

The chain is built from TRBV29-1 and TRBJ2-7, with a tentative D call TRBD1 (5 bases). Germline V gene lookup returns CDR1 SQVTM and CDR2 ANQGSEA. V shed 6 bases and J shed 7 bases, with 13 bases lying between them. There are 11 residues in the CDR3. The CDR3 region has the DNA TGCAGCGTCAGGGTGTTACGTGAGCAGTACTTC. Its translation is CSVRVLREQYF.

There are many counts of this clonotype. The rearrangement joins TRBV7-6 to TRBJ2-3, with a weak D call TRBD2 (5 bases). This CDR3 has 14 amino acids. Trimming removed 5 bases from V and 4 bases from J, with 13 bases in between. Germline assignment: CDR1 SGHVS and CDR2 FNYEAQ. In DNA, the CDR3 is TGTGCCAGCAGCCACCCCCGAGGGCCAGATACGCAGTATTTT. This sequence encodes CASSHPRGPDTQYF.

Ten or more counts support this clonotype. This chain joins TRBV19 and TRBJ2-3, with TRBD2 identical over 10 bases. The CDR3 consists of 14 residues. V lost 5 bases, J lost 4 bases, and 3 bases stayed unmatched. CDR1 and CDR2 (germline): LNHDA, SQIVND (reference sequence). The CDR3 nucleotides read TGTGCCAGTAGTTCTAGCGGGAGCGCAGATACGCAGTATTTT. Translating it yields CASSSSGSADTQYF.

This chain joins TRBV12-3 or TRBV12-4 and TRBJ1-5, with a possible D match to TRBD1 (5 bases). The V end was cut by 1 base, the J end by 7 bases, with 8 bases between. The CDR3 is 13 residues long. CDR3 DNA sequence: TGTGCCAGCAGTTTAGAGTGGGGGCAGCCCCAGCATTTT. Protein sequence: CASSLEWGQPQHF.

This clonotype showed up just a few times. The chain combines TRBV14 with TRBJ2-5, with TRBD1 matching 7 bases. Germline loops: CDR1 SGHDN, CDR2 FVKESK. V shed 1 base and J 3 bases; nucleotides not matched to a gene: 2. The CDR3 spans 14 residues. The DNA of the CDR3 is TGTGCCAGCAGCCAAGTGGGGACAGAAGAGACCCAGTACTTC. Protein product: CASSQVGTEETQYF.

The CDR3 DNA is TGTGCCAGCAGCTTGGGCCACCTAGGGGAGACCCAGTACTTC. Its protein product is CASSLGHLGETQYF. The rearrangement links TRBV7-9 to TRBJ2-5; D not resolved. The CDR3 totals 14 residues. Trimming left V 3 bases short and J 5 bases short, with 13 bases between. Germline V CDR1 and CDR2: SEHNR, FQNEAQ (reference sequence).

The CDR3 bases are TGTGCCAGCAGCTCAGGCGGTCAGCGGGGCTACAATGAGCAGTTCTTC. Translating gives CASSSGGQRGYNEQFF. This rearrangement joins TRBV7-9 to TRBJ2-1; 7 nucleotides agree with TRBD2. Trimming took 4 bases from V and 3 from J; bases not matched to a gene: 9. The CDR3 is made up of 16 amino acids. The germline CDR1 and CDR2 sequences are SEHNR and FQNEAQ (reference sequence).

There are a few counts of this clonotype. The chain employs TRBV30 and TRBJ1-2; D remains ambiguous. Germline V gives CDR1 GTSNPN, CDR2 SVGIG (reference sequence). The V end was cut by 1 base, the J end by 2 bases, with 5 bases between. The CDR3 is 12 amino acids. CDR3 amino acids: CAWSAANYGYTF. CDR3 nucleotides: TGTGCCTGGAGTGCAGCGAACTATGGCTACACCTTC.

This clonotype was found a few times. The J gene is TRBJ2-1, the V gene TRBV28, with 9 bases aligning to TRBD1. Germline V gives CDR1 MDHEN, CDR2 SYDVKM. There are 15 residues in the CDR3. V shed 3 bases, J shed 6 bases, and the junction held 6 bases outside the gene matches. CDR3 sequence (DNA): TGTGCCAGCAGTTTGATGGGACAGGGTCTCAATGAGCAGTTCTTC. This encodes CASSLMGQGLNEQFF.

This clonotype was counted a few times. One end of the junction does not line up with germline, which may come from a read error. V gene TRBV5-3 combines with J gene TRBJ2-1; TRBD1 agrees at 7 bases. TRBV5-3 is an ORF; its function is uncertain. The CDR3 has 13 amino acids. The CDR3 reads CASSSSGGNQQFF. Here the CDR3 DNA reads TGTGCCAGCAGCTCCTCAGGGGGAAATCAGCAGTTCTTC.

The sample holds a few counts of this clonotype. This chain links TRBV6-1 with TRBJ1-5, with D tentatively TRBD1 (6 bases). Trimming took 4 bases from V and 9 from J, leaving 19 bases between them. Germline CDR1 and CDR2: MNHNS and SASEGT. The CDR3 is 15 amino acids. CDR3 nucleotide sequence: TGTGCCAGCAGTGGGGGGCTTTCCCGGCCATCGCCCCAGCATTTT. Translating gives CASSGGLSRPSPQHF.

This clonotype appeared a few times. This sequence joins TRBV6-1 and TRBJ2-3, with D perhaps given as TRBD1 or TRBD2 (5 bases each). The CDR3 sequence is 16 residues long. CDR1 and CDR2 from the germline V gene are MNHNS and SASEGT. V shed 5 bases and J shed 4 bases, with 19 bases lying between them. DNA for the CDR3: TGTGCCAGCAGTTCCACTTTCGGGGCTGGGTCAGATACGCAGTATTTT. This encodes CASSSTFGAGSDTQYF.

This clonotype came up a few times. The rearrangement links TRBV18 to TRBJ1-3, with TRBD1 matching 8 bases. Losses at the gene ends were 6 bases for V and 4 bases for J; bases not matched to a gene: 11. The CDR3 covers 16 residues. The V gene's germline CDR1 is KGHSH and CDR2 LQKENI. CDR3 sequence reads: CASSPGTGGWGNTIYF. The DNA of the CDR3 is TGTGCCAGCTCGCCCGGGACAGGAGGTTGGGGAAACACCATATATTTT.

This chain uses TRBV7-8 with TRBJ2-7, with a tentative D call TRBD2 (6 bases). V was pared by 1 base and J by 0 bases, with 10 bases between. Germline CDR1 and CDR2: SGHVS and FQNEAQ. CDR3 size: 15 residues. DNA for the CDR3: TGTGCCAGCAGCTTAGGCGGGGCAGCCTCCTACGAGCAGTACTTC. It yields the protein CASSLGGAASYEQYF.

Here the CDR3 reads CASGPGTSGEGQFF. The CDR3 coding sequence is TGTGCTAGTGGCCCGGGGACTAGCGGGGAAGGGCAGTTCTTC. V gene TRBV12-5 combines with J gene TRBJ2-1; TRBD2 agrees at 13 bases. Trimming took 6 bases from V and 12 from J; bases not matched to a gene: 8. The CDR3 totals 14 residues. Germline CDR1 is LGHNT and CDR2 is FRNRAP.

The table lists this clonotype with a few counts. The chain employs TRBV7-6 and TRBJ1-2; 7 nucleotides match TRBD1. Losses at the gene ends were 5 bases for V and 0 bases for J; bases not matched to a gene: 9. This CDR3 comprises 16 residues. Looked up from germline, CDR1 is SGHVS and CDR2 is FNYEAQ. CDR3 sequence: CASSQGQILANYGYTF. The CDR3 bases are TGTGCCAGCAGCCAGGGACAGATATTAGCTAACTATGGCTACACCTTC. Combining the CDR3 with reference TRBV7-6 and TRBJ1-2 gives the whole variable domain GAGVSQSPRYKVTKRGQDVALRCDPISGHVSLYWYRQALGQGPEFLTYFNYEAQQDKSGLPNDRFSAERPEGSISTLTIQRTEQRDSAMYRCASSQGQILANYGYTFGSGTRLTVV.

This clonotype was seen at least ten times. This chain links TRBV7-8 with TRBJ1-4; D unclear. V lost 6 bases, J lost 3 bases, and 11 bases lay in between. This CDR3 has 14 amino acids. Germline CDR1 SGHVS, CDR2 FQNEAQ. In DNA form, the CDR3 reads TGTGCCAGCAGGCCCGGACGTGCTAATGAAAAACTGTTTTTT. Amino acid sequence: CASRPGRANEKLFF. Based on the CDR3 plus reference TRBV7-8 and TRBJ1-4, the full variable domain is GAGVSQSPRYKVAKRGQDVALRCDPISGHVSLFWYQQALGQGPEFLTYFQNEAQLDKSGLPSDRFFAERPEGSVSTLKIQRTQQEDSAVYLCASRPGRANEKLFFGSGTQLSVL.

The chain uses TRBV28 and TRBJ2-3, with D tentatively TRBD1 or TRBD2 (5 bases each). The V gene's germline CDR1 is MDHEN and CDR2 SYDVKM. V lost 4 bases and J lost 2, with 13 bases in between. The CDR3 sequence is 15 residues long. The DNA for the CDR3 is TGTGCCAGCAGTTCTAGGGGAGCGGCCACAGATACGCAGTATTTT. It yields the protein CASSSRGAATDTQYF. Complete variable domain (other parts from reference TRBV28 and TRBJ2-3): DVKVTQSSRYLVKRTGEKVFLECVQDMDHENMFWYRQDPGLGLRLIYFSYDVKMKEKGDIPEGYSVSREKKERFSLILESASTNQTSMYLCASSSRGAATDTQYFGPGTRLTVL.